This T cell receptor (beta chain) comes out of a study of cytomegalovirus exposure and HLA in healthy donors. Whole-study results and caveats: Across donors, sequencing depth was assumed by presence/absence analyses to be roughly uniform. Later on, an analysis found that several of the most significant clusters appeared to be linked to common viral pathogens, which included parvovirus B19. Apparent HLA restriction characterized most CMV-associated TCR beta chains in a later analysis.

This PCR relied on a set of 60 Vbeta primers and 13 Jbeta primers. In the original analysis: Later, tens of millions of unique TCR beta chains were counted in an analysis, and approximately 10 million of them were shared. The assay was immunoSEQ multiplex PCR, and TCRdb's table has in-frame clones only and misses some. V, J and clone size are those of that table, while D and trimming were read from the DNA. The sample lists tens of thousands of clones, about 79% occurring once. Regarding this clone: Its antigen is unknown.

CDR3 size: 15 residues. With 5 bases removed from V and 3 bases from J, the gap between germline ends came to 14 bases. Germline V CDR1 and CDR2: SGHTA, FQGNSA. The chain joins TRBV7-2 to TRBJ2-1, with D maybe TRBD1 (7 bases). The sequenced material came from PBMCs. This TCR derives from a man aged 40-49 years in good health and CMV-seronegative. CDR3 protein: CASSVNRGGYNEQFF. The DNA for the CDR3 is TGTGCCAGCAGCGTAAACAGGGGAGGCTACAATGAGCAGTTCTTC. The full variable domain, in which reference TRBV7-2 and TRBJ2-1 provide the parts outside the CDR3, is GAGVSQSPSNKVTEKGKDVELRCDPISGHTALYWYRQSLGQGLEFLIYFQGNSAPDKSGLPSDRFSAERTGGSVSTLTIQRTQQEDSAVYLCASSVNRGGYNEQFFGPGTRLTVL.